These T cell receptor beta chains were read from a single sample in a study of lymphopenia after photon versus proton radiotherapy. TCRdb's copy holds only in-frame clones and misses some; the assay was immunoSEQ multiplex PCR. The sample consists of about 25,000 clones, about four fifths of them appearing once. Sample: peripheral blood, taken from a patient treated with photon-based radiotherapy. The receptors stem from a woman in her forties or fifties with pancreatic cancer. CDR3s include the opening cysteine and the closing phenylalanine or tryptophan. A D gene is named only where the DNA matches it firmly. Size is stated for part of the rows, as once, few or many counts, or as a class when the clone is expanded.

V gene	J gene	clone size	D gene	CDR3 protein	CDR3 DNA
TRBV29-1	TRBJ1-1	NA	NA	CSSMTGTVNTEAFF	TGCAGCAGCATGACCGGGACGGTGAACACTGAAGCTTTCTTT
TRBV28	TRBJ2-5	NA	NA	CASSLGGRDQETQYF	TGTGCCAGCAGTTTGGGGGGCAGGGACCAAGAGACCCAGTACTTC
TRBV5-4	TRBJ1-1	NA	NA	CASSLGGSNTEAFF	TGTGCCAGCAGCTTGGGCGGCTCGAACACTGAAGCTTTCTTT
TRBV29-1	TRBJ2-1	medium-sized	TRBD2	CSVAGTSGGSYNEQFF	TGCAGCGTCGCCGGGACTAGCGGGGGATCCTACAATGAGCAGTTCTTC
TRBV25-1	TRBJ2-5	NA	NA	CASSLPGGRLVSETQYF	TGTGCCAGCAGCCTACCAGGGGGAAGACTAGTCTCAGAGACCCAGTACTTC
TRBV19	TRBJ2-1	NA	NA	CASRLTGNYYNEQFF	TGTGCCAGTAGGCTGACCGGGAACTACTACAATGAGCAGTTCTTC
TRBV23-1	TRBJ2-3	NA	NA	CASSLAGADTQYF	TGCGCCAGCAGCCTGGCAGGGGCAGATACGCAGTATTTT
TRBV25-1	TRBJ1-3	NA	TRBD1	CASSATGEPIYF	TGTGCCAGCAGTGCTACAGGGGAACCCATATATTTT
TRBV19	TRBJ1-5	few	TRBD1	CASSRDRGYNQPQHF	TGTGCCAGTAGCCGGGACAGGGGGTACAATCAGCCCCAGCATTTT
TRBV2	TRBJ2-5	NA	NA	CASTPYQETQYF	TGTGCCAGCACTCCGTACCAAGAGACCCAGTACTTC
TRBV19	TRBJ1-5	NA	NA	CASSFETGIYSNQPQHF	TGTGCCAGTAGTTTCGAAACGGGGATTTATAGCAATCAGCCCCAGCATTTT
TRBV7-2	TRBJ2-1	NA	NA	CASSSQGYNEQFF	TGTGCCAGCAGCTCCCAGGGTTACAATGAGCAGTTCTTC
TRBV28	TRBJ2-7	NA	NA	CATRPDSDPRRARYEQYF	TGTGCCACTAGACCCGACAGCGATCCGAGGAGGGCCCGCTACGAGCAGTACTTC
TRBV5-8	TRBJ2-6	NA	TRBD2	CASSLAGGSGANVLTF	TGTGCCAGCAGTTTAGCGGGAGGCTCTGGGGCCAACGTCCTGACTTTC
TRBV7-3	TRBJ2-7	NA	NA	CASSLTAGSYEQYF	TGTGCCAGCAGCTTAACGGCCGGCTCCTACGAGCAGTACTTC
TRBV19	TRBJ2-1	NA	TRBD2	CASSIRGTSGLFNNEQFF	TGTGCCAGTAGTATTCGAGGGACTAGCGGGTTATTTAACAATGAGCAGTTCTTC
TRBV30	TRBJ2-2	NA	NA	CALRGGANTGELFF	TGTGCCCTTCGCGGAGGGGCGAACACCGGGGAGCTGTTTTTT
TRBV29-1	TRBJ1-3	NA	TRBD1	CSVRGTATPSGNTIYF	TGCAGCGTTCGAGGGACAGCAACACCCTCTGGAAACACCATATATTTT
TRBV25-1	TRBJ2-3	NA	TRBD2	CASSATSGGTDTQYF	TGTGCCAGCAGTGCGACTAGCGGGGGTACAGATACGCAGTATTTT
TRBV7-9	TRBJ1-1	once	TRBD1	CASSLRTGFTEAFF	TGTGCCAGCAGCTTACGGACAGGGTTCACTGAAGCTTTCTTT
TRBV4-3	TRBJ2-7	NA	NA	CASSQDVRTRSHEQYF	TGCGCCAGCAGCCAAGATGTTCGGACACGGTCCCACGAGCAGTACTTC
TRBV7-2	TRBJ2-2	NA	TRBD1	CASSFTTGLTGELFF	TGTGCCAGCAGCTTTACGACAGGGTTAACCGGGGAGCTGTTTTTT
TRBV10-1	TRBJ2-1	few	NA	CASSRGYNEQFF	TGCGCCAGCAGTAGGGGTTACAATGAGCAGTTCTTC
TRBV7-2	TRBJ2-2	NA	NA	CASSFDTGELFF	TGTGCCAGCAGCTTTGACACCGGGGAGCTGTTTTTT
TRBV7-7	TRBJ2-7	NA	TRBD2	CASRISGTAYEQYF	TGTGCCAGCAGAATTAGCGGGACGGCCTACGAGCAGTACTTC
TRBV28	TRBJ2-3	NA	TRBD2	CASSSLAGGPGDTQYF	TGTGCCAGCAGTTCGTTAGCGGGAGGGCCGGGAGATACGCAGTATTTT
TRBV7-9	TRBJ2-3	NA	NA	CASSFPPQAGWPTDTQYF	TGTGCCAGCAGCTTTCCACCGCAGGCAGGGTGGCCCACAGATACGCAGTATTTT
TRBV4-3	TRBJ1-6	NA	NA	CASSQDPAGWNSPLHF	TGCGCCAGCAGCCAAGACCCGGCAGGATGGAATTCACCCCTCCACTTT
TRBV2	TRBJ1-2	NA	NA	CASSETLRDITGYTF	TGTGCCAGCAGTGAAACTCTTAGGGATATCACCGGCTACACCTTC
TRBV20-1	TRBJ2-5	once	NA	CSAGTGETQYF	TGCAGTGCTGGGACCGGGGAGACCCAGTACTTC